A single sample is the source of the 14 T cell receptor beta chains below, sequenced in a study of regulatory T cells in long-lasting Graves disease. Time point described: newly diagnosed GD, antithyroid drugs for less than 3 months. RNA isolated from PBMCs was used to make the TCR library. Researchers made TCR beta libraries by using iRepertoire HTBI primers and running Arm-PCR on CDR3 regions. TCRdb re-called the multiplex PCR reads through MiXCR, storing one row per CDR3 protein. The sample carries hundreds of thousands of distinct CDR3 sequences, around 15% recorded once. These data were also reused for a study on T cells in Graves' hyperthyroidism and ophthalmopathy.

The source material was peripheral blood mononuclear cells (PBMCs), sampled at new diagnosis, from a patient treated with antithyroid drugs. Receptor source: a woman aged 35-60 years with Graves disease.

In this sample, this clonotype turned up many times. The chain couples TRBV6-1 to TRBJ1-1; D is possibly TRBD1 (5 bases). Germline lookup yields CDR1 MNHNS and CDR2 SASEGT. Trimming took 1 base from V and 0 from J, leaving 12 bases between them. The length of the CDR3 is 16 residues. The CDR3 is CASSEGDSYMNTEAFF. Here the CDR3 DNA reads TGTGCCAGCAGTGAAGGCGACAGCTATATGAACACTGAAGCTTTCTTT.

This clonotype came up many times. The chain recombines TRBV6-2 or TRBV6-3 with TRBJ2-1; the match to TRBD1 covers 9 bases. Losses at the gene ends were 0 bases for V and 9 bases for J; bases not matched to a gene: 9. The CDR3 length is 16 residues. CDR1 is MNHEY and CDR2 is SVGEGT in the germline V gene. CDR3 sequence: CASSYSQDRGWSEQFF. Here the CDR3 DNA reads TGTGCCAGCAGTTACTCCCAGGACAGGGGCTGGAGTGAGCAGTTCTTC.

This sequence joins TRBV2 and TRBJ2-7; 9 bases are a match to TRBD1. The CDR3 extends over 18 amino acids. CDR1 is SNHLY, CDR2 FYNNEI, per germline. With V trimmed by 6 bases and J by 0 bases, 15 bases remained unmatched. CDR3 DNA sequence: TGTGCCAGCAGAGACCGGGACAGGGAATGTATTAGCTCCTACGAGCAGTACTTC. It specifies CASRDRDRECISSYEQYF.

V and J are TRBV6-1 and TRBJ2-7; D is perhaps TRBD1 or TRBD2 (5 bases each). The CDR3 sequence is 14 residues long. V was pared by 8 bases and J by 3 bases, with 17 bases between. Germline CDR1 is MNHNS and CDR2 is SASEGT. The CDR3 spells CASQLGGRIYEQYF. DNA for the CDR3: TGTGCCAGCCAACTTGGGGGAAGGATCTACGAGCAGTACTTC.

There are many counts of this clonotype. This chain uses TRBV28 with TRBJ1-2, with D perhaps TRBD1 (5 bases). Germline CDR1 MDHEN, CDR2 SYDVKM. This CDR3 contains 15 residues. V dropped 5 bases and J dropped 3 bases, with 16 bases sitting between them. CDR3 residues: CASSLLRDGDYGYTF. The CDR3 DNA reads TGTGCCAGCAGTCTGCTCCGGGACGGGGACTATGGCTACACCTTC.

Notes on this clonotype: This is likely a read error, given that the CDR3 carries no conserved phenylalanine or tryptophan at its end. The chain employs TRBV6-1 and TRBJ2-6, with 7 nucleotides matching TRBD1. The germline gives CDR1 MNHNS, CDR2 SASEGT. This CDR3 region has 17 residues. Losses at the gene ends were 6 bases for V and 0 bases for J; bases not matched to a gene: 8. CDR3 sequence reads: CASSPTGVSSGANVLTL. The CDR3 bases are TGTGCCAGCAGCCCCACAGGGGTTAGCTCTGGGGCCAACGTCCTGACTCTC.

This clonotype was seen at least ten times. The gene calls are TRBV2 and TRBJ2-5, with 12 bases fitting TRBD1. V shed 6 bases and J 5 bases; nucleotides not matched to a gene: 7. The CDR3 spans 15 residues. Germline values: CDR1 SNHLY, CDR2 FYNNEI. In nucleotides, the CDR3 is TGTGCCAGCAGCCCGGGGACAGGGGGCGGGGAGACCCAGTACTTC. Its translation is CASSPGTGGGETQYF.

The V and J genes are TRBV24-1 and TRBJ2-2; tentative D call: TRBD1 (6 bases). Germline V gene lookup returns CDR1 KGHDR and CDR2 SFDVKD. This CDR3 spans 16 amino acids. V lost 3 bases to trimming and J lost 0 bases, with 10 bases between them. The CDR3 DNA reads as TGTGCCACCAGTGATCGGGACATAACGAACACCGGGGAGCTGTTTTTT. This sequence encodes CATSDRDITNTGELFF.

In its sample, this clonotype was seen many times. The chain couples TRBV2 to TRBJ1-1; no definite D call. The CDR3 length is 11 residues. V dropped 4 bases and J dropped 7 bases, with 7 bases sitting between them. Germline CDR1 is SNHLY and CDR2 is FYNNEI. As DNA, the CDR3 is TGTGCCAGCAGTGGGGATCATGAAGCTTTCTTT. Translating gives CASSGDHEAFF. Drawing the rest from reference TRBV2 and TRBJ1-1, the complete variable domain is EPEVTQTPSHQVTQMGQEVILRCVPISNHLYFYWYRQILGQKVEFLVSFYNNEISEKSEIFDDQFSVERPDGSNFTLKIRSTKLEDSAMYFCASSGDHEAFFGQGTRLTVV.

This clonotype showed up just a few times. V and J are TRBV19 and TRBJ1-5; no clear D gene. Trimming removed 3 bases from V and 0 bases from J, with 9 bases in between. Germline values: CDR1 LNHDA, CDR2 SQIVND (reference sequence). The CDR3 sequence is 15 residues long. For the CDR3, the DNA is TGTGCCAGTAGTATTCCCAGGTCTAGCAATCAGCCCCAGCATTTT. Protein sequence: CASSIPRSSNQPQHF.

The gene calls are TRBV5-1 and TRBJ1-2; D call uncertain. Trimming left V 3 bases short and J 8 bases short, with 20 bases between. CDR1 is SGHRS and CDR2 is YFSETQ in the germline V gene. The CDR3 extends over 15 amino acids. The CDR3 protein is CASSSRSEGPIGYTF. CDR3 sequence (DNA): TGCGCCAGCAGCTCTCGCAGTGAGGGCCCAATCGGCTACACCTTC.

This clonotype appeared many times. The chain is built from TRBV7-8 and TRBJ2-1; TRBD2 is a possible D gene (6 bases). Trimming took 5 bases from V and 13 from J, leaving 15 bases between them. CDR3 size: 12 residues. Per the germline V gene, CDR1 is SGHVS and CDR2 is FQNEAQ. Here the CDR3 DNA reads TGTGCCAGCAGCACAGACGGGACTCCACAGTTCTTC. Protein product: CASSTDGTPQFF.

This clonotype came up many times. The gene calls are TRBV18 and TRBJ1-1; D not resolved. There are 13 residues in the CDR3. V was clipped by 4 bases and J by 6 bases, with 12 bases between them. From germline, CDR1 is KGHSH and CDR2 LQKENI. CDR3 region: CASSQAPKAEAFF. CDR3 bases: TGTGCCAGCTCACAGGCTCCCAAGGCTGAAGCTTTCTTT.

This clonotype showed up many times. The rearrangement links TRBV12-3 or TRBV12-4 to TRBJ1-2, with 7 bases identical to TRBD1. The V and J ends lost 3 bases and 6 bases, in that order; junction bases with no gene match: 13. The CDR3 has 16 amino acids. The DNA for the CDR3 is TGTGCCAGCAGTTTTAACAGGGGCGAACTATCTGATGGCTACACCTTC. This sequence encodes CASSFNRGELSDGYTF.